The clone carrying this TCR beta chain was seen repeatedly, ten times or more. TCRbeta library construction was performed incorporating unique molecular identifiers. MiXCR was run by TCRdb on the PCR reads, yielding one entry per CDR3 protein. This sample has about 370,000 distinct CDR3 sequences, with 20% found just once. This sample was included in a study of T-cell reconstitution after alpha-beta-depleted transplantation in children. Sequenced material: PBMCs from the stem cell graft donor, taken from the stem cell graft. The source of this sequence is a human donor who donated a stem cell graft to a child with acute myeloid leukemia.

The CDR3 spells CASSLLGGTLADEQFF. The CDR3 bases are TGTGCCAGCAGCCTCCTTGGGGGTACCCTAGCCGATGAGCAGTTCTTC. The chain is built from TRBV7-6 and TRBJ2-1; either TRBD1 or TRBD2 may supply D (5 bases each). The CDR3 is 16 amino acids. V dropped 5 bases and J dropped 8 bases, with 22 bases sitting between them. Germline values: CDR1 SGHVS, CDR2 FNYEAQ.